The present T cell receptor beta chain was sequenced within a study of PD-1 blockade in classical Hodgkin lymphoma. Notes on the study in general: TCR diversity in CD4+, not CD8+, cells rose significantly by C4D1. Complete responders matched newly diagnosed patients in baseline diversity. Newly diagnosed patients reportedly had lower baseline TCR diversity than healthy donors. Later analyses included only patients treated at least 1 year post-ASCT.

Time point given: cycle 4 day 1 (C4D1), after 5 to 7 weeks of nivolumab. After autologous stem cell transplantation all patients relapsed, and prior brentuximab vedotin exposure differed between cohorts. Some clones are missing from TCRdb's copy, which holds only in-frame ones; the method was immunoSEQ multiplex PCR. The data hold around 19,000 clones, with around 80% observed a single time. CDR3 length: 13 amino acids. The germline V and J ends were trimmed by 5 bases and 5 bases, with 12 bases remaining between them. Germline CDR1 MNHEY, CDR2 SVGAGI. About this clone itself: Its antigen is unknown.

The specimen was peripheral blood mononuclear cells (PBMCs), collected before the fourth cycle of nivolumab. This sequence originates from a human donor with classical Hodgkin lymphoma. This chain connects TRBV6-5 to TRBJ2-5; tentatively, D is TRBD1 (5 bases). The CDR3 nucleotides are TGTGCCAGCAGTCAGCCAGGGTTGGAGACCCAGTACTTC. As protein: CASSQPGLETQYF.